Sequencing of this T cell receptor beta chain was carried out in a study of lymphopenia after photon versus proton radiotherapy. A word on this clone: Its antigen is unidentified.

Whole-study findings and limits: Authors raise, but do not show, better survival with proton therapy. Under photons, naive T cells and diversity fell while effector/memory populations rose. Post-nadir TCR diversity decline inversely tracked overall survival among those who died. After lymphocyte nadir, photon-treated repertoires showed oligoclonal expansion, especially CD8+ Temra.

V shed 6 bases and J shed 1 base, with 9 bases lying between them. The CDR3 is 13 residues long. CDR1 and CDR2 from the germline V gene are MNHEY and SVGAGI. TCRdb's copy holds only in-frame clones and misses some; the assay was immunoSEQ multiplex PCR. The sample has 150,000 to 200,000 clones; less than 90% are singletons. This receptor was obtained from a man aged 45-65 years with gastric cancer. This chain uses TRBV6-5 with TRBJ1-1; D not resolved. Sequencing used peripheral blood, obtained from a patient treated with photon-based radiotherapy. The CDR3 bases are TGTGCCAGCAGACGACGGGAGAACACTGAAGCTTTCTTT. Translation: CASRRRENTEAFF.